This T cell receptor (beta chain) is from a study of beta chain features in type 1 diabetes (dated by TCRdb to the late 2010s). Describing the broader study: Patients and healthy donors did not differ in mean age, gender distribution, total cell number or subset yield. A total of roughly 98,000,000 sorted cells were examined across all samples, and a strong correlation was observed between cell number per subset and RNA yield. In the study, TCRB repertoires of sorted circulating CD4+ T cell subsets from recently diagnosed type 1 diabetes patients were compared with those of matched healthy donors. Naive and central memory subsets were obtained from all 28 donors, but regulatory and stem cell-like memory subsets were isolated from only 8 patients and roughly eight healthy donors.

The paper as a whole reports these results and caveats: Shorter templates might have been favored by PCR, but patient and control samples were amplified and corrected together, so both groups would have been affected equally by any skew. HLA sub-analyses involved small numbers of individuals, so any influence of HLA type on TCRB rearrangement remained unresolved. Naive, central memory and regulatory TCRB repertoires appeared to be more similar among patients than among healthy donors. Sequencing cDNA rather than genomic DNA could over-represent highly expressing activated cells, although activation and CD3 levels did not differ between groups. Type 1 diabetes patients showed a moderate but significant shortening of TCRB CDR3 length in all four CD4+ subsets. Fewer insertions and more nucleotide deletions at VDJ recombination sites were observed in patients with type 1 diabetes, implying thymic rearrangement abnormalities.

At the junction V is shortened by 0 bases and J by 4 bases; bases outside the gene matches: 4. CDR1 is given as SGHRS and CDR2 as YFSETQ, both from the germline V gene. Including the terminal cysteine and phenylalanine, the CDR3 comprises 17 residues. Only the CDR3 region is kept as DNA, spanning 51 bases read in frame from base 1. All of the isolated RNA was reverse transcribed with the High Capacity cDNA Reverse Transcription Kit, so expressed TCRB transcripts were sequenced. Deep immunoSEQ sequencing was applied to naive, central memory and regulatory T cell samples, giving an average of about 3.8 million total reads per sample. Sorted cells were lysed in RLT buffer and RNA was extracted with DNase-treated RNeasy Micro or Mini kits, depending on cell number. To prevent cross-contamination, each cell subset was processed individually, whereas patient and healthy donor samples were processed jointly. The immunoSEQ multiplex PCR was used to amplify TCRB sequences from cDNA, yielding 87-bp fragments that span the CDR3 region. Sequencing of the amplicons was performed on the Illumina HiSeq platform. For the original study's pipeline: PCR bias was computationally corrected using synthetic template baselines, reads within Hamming distance 2 were collapsed, and singletons that could not be merged were discarded. Reads were aligned to IMGT to assign V, D and J genes, CDR3 length, and insertions or deletions at six rearrangement sites. Within each subset, clonotype counts were normalized to the number of sorted cells before true diversity and Gini coefficients were calculated with the tcR R package. Repertoire sharing was quantified using the overlap coefficient calculated on TCRB nucleotide sequences. TCRdb took over this immuneACCESS table, retaining in-frame rearrangements with V and J assigned. Such tables are incomplete; in checked studies, under half of the missing clones stem from an unresolved V gene, and the remainder is unexplained. V and J calls and clone size are those listed in that table; D and trimming were worked out from the DNA. For this sample the table gives 120,000 to 150,000 clones, of which 9.7% were detected only once. 0.55% to 0.65% of the sample is taken by the ten largest.

To note about this clone: What this receptor recognizes is not known. No quality values exist for individual bases; no much larger clone is one base distant.

From each donor, a single peripheral blood sample of around 120 mL on average was drawn into heparinised tubes. A BD FACSAria II and a panel including CD45RO, CCR7, CD25, CD127, CD95 and CD27 were used to sort naive, central memory, regulatory and stem cell-like memory CD4+ T cells. Purity was above 98% for every sorted population. Right away, PBMCs were isolated by Lymphoprep density gradient centrifugation and were stained directly, with no culture step. So that batch effects would be minimized, each experiment stained and sorted samples in pairs, pairing one healthy donor with one patient. The V and J segments used are TRBV5-1 and TRBJ2-6, and TRBD2 aligns with 10 junction nucleotides. The specimen was central memory CD4+ T cells from blood. The receptor was derived from a woman aged 40 to 49 in good health. Here is the DNA: TGCGCCAGCAGCTTGGCAGCGGGGGGGTCCGGGGCCAACGTCCTGACTTTC. Translation gives CASSLAAGGSGANVLTF.